The clone carrying this TCR beta chain was counted a few times. Its target is unknown. This entry belongs to a study of molecular identifiers for immune sequencing clone quantification. The CDR3 contains 16 residues. Looked up from germline, CDR1 is SGHAT and CDR2 is FQNNGV. The V gene lost 8 bases and the J gene lost 0 bases, with 20 bases spanning the gap. TCRdb re-derived calls from the PCR reads in MiXCR, one entry per CDR3 protein. The table lists about 630,000 distinct CDR3 sequences, less than 30% of them singletons. Naive CD8 libraries used about 18,000 to 1,100,000 sorted cells and 10%, 30% or 50% RNA. The CD8+CD4-CCR7+CD45RA+ phenotype defined the sorted naive CD8 T cells. General study findings and limits: Among 800,000 to 1,000,000 naive cells, spiked Jurkat TCR RNA from a single cell was reportedly detectable. Highly expanded clone sizes could be underestimated by identical TCR molecules sharing a barcode.

The chain couples TRBV11-2 to TRBJ2-7; weak D call: TRBD1 (6 bases). The receptor's source is a human donor in good health. Some libraries in this study had Jurkat cell RNA spiked in. The sequenced sample was naive CD8+ T cells from blood, with Jurkat cell RNA spiked in. Regarding subset: FACS-sorted CD8+CD4-CCR7+CD45RA+ naive T cells. This CDR3 is CASSYSGTGSSYEQYF. For the CDR3, the DNA is TGTGCCAGCTCCTACTCCGGCACAGGGAGCTCCTACGAGCAGTACTTC.